These T cell receptor beta chains were read from a single sample in a study of spatial heterogeneity in lung cancer. TCRdb reprocessed the 5' RACE reads via MiXCR and lists one record per CDR3 protein. The table has 9,100 or so distinct CDR3 sequences, roughly 50% seen once. Sequenced material: lung tumor tissue, taken at surgery. The receptors were gathered from a female donor with early-stage non-small cell lung cancer. The CDR3 runs from the conserved cysteine through the conserved F or W. The D gene is left open where the match is weak. A row's size may be missing; if present it is once, few, many or a size class.

v_call	clone_size	j_call	d_call	cdr3_nt	cdr3_aa
TRBV6-2/TRBV6-3	few	TRBJ2-6	.	TGTGCCAGCAGGGTTTCGCCTGGGGCCAACGTCCTGACTTTC	CASRVSPGANVLTF
TRBV14	.	TRBJ2-7	.	TGTGCCAGCAGCCTGTACGCTTCAGGGGTTGAGCAGTACTTC	CASSLYASGVEQYF
TRBV7-2	.	TRBJ1-2	TRBD1	TGTGCCAGCAGTTTCGGCGGGACAGGGATACGCGGCTACACCTTC	CASSFGGTGIRGYTF
TRBV15	few	TRBJ2-7	.	TGTGCCACCAGCAGAGACAGGAACTACGAGCAGTACTTC	CATSRDRNYEQYF
TRBV28	.	TRBJ1-1	TRBD1	TGTGCCAGTCACAGGGGGAGGGAAGCTTTCTTT	CASHRGREAFF
TRBV6-5	.	TRBJ1-2	TRBD1	TGTGCCAGCAGTCAGGGGGGCCGCTATGGCTACACCTTC	CASSQGGRYGYTF
TRBV6-5	.	TRBJ2-5	.	TGTGCCAGCAGAGTTTGGGGGGAAGAGACCCAGTACTTC	CASRVWGEETQYF
TRBV12-3/TRBV12-4	.	TRBJ2-3	.	TGTGCCAGCAGCCTTACAGGGAGATCTAGCACAGATACGCAGTATTTT	CASSLTGRSSTDTQYF
TRBV28	few	TRBJ2-7	TRBD1	TGTGCCAGCAGCCGTCGGTTTAGGGGGCTGATCTACGAGCAGTACTTC	CASSRRFRGLIYEQYF
TRBV12-3/TRBV12-4	.	TRBJ2-1	.	TGTGCCAGCAGTTGGGGGTATAACAATGAGCAGTTCTTC	CASSWGYNNEQFF
TRBV11-2	few	TRBJ2-7	.	TGTGCCAGCAGCACTCCCTACGAGCAGTACTTC	CASSTPYEQYF
TRBV7-2	.	TRBJ1-6	TRBD1	TGTGCCAGCAGCTTATCAGGGGGCTATAATTCACCCCTCCACTTT	CASSLSGGYNSPLHF
TRBV7-3	.	TRBJ1-6	.	TGTGCCAGCAGCTTATATGGGGGAAGGAATTCACCCCTCCACTTT	CASSLYGGRNSPLHF
TRBV18	few	TRBJ1-6	.	TGTGCCAGCTCACCCTTCGGCCAAGGGTTCTATAATTCACCCCTCCACTTT	CASSPFGQGFYNSPLHF
TRBV2	.	TRBJ2-2	.	TGTGCCAGCAGGCAGGGAAGCACCGGGGAGCTGTTTTTT	CASRQGSTGELFF
TRBV7-2	once	TRBJ2-3	.	TGTGCCAGCAGCTTTCGTCAGATGGATACGCAGTATTTT	CASSFRQMDTQYF
TRBV5-1	.	TRBJ1-1	TRBD1	TGCGCCAGCAGTACAGGGGCAGGGGGCGCTGAAGCTTTCTTT	CASSTGAGGAEAFF
TRBV2	.	TRBJ1-6	TRBD1	TGTGCCAGCAGTGAGATCGAGACAGGGAATTCACCCCTCCACTTT	CASSEIETGNSPLHF
TRBV13	.	TRBJ2-7	.	TGTGCCAGCAGCTCCCGCCCTGGGGCAGACTACGAGCAGTACTTC	CASSSRPGADYEQYF